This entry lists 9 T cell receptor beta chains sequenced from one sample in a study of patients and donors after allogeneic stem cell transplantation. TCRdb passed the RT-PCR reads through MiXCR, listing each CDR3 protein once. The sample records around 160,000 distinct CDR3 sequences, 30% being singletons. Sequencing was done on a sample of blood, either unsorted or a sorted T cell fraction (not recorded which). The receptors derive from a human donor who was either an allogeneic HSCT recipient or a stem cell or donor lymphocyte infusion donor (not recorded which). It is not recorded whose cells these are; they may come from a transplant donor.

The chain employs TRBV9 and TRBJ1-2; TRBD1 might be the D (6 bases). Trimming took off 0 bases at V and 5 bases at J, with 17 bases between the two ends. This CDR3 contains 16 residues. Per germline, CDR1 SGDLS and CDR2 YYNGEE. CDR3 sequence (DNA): TGTGCCAGCAGCGTAGAATCTACAGGGCAGCAGTATGGCTACACCTTC. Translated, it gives CASSVESTGQQYGYTF.

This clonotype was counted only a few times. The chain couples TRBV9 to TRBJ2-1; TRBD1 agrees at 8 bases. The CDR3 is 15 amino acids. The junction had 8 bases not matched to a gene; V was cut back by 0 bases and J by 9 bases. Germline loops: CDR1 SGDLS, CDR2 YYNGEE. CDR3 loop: CASSVGAGGWIEQFF. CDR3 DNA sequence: TGTGCCAGCAGCGTAGGGGCAGGGGGCTGGATTGAGCAGTTCTTC.

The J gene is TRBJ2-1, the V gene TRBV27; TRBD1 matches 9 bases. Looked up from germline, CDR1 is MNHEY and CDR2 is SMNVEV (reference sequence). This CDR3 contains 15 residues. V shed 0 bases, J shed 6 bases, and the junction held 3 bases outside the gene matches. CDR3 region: CASSLSGTGLNEQFF. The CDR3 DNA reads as TGTGCCAGCAGTTTATCGGGGACAGGGCTCAATGAGCAGTTCTTC.

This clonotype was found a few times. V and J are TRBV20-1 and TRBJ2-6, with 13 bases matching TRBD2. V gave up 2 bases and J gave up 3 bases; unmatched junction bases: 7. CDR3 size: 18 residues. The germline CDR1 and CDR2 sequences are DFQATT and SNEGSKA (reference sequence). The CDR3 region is CSARHWTSGSYGANVLTF. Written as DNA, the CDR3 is TGCAGTGCTAGACACTGGACTAGCGGGAGTTATGGGGCCAACGTCCTGACTTTC.

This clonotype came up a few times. CDR3 DNA: TGTGCCAGCAGCGGTGAGGGACTAGCGGCTAGCACAGATACGCAGTATTTT. Its translation is CASSGEGLAASTDTQYF. V is TRBV11-3 and J is TRBJ2-3; TRBD2 matches 11 bases. J was trimmed by 0 bases and V by 5 bases; bases with no gene match: 7. CDR1 and CDR2 from the germline V gene are SGHNT and YENEEA. This CDR3 is built from 17 residues.

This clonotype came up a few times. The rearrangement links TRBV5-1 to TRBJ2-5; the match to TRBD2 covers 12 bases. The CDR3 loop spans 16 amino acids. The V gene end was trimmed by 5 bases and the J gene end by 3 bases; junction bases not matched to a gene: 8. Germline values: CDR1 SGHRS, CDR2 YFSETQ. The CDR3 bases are TGCGCCAGCAGTCCAATGACTAGCGGGAGAAAAGAGACCCAGTACTTC. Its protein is CASSPMTSGRKETQYF.

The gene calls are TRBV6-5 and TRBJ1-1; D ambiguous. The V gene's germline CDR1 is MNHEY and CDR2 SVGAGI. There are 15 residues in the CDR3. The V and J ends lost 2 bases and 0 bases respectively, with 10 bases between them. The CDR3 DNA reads TGTGCCAGCAGTTACGTCGCCGAGTTGAACACTGAAGCTTTCTTT. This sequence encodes CASSYVAELNTEAFF.

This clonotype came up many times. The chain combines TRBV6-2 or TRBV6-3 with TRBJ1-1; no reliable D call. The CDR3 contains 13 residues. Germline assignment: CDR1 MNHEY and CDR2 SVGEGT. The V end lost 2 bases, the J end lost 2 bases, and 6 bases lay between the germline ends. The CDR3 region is CASSYPLNTEAFF. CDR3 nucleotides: TGTGCCAGCAGTTACCCTCTTAACACTGAAGCTTTCTTT.

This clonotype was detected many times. In DNA, the CDR3 is TGTGCCAGCAGCCGAACCGGACAGGGGGCCCTACCGCTCTATGGCTACACCTTC. Amino acid sequence: CASSRTGQGALPLYGYTF. V usage is TRBV4-2 and J usage is TRBJ1-2, with 11 bases aligning to TRBD1. Germline V gene lookup returns CDR1 LGHNA and CDR2 YNFKEQ. The length of the CDR3 is 18 residues. Trimming cost V 4 bases and J 4 bases; bases outside gene matches: 14.